This is a list of T cell receptor beta chains from one sample in a study of blood T cell repertoires in COVID-19. Clones were sequenced by immunoSEQ multiplex PCR, and TCRdb holds only the in-frame ones, with some missing. The sample has 75,000 to 85,000 clones, about nine tenths seen once; the top ten hold roughly 45%. Sequenced input: peripheral blood. All receptors derive from a human donor in a cohort sampled during active COVID-19. The CDR3 runs from the conserved cysteine through the conserved F or W. Each record gives: D gene, J gene, V gene, CDR3 length, clone size, CDR3 DNA, CDR3 protein. A D gene is named only where the DNA matches it firmly. Clone size is shown for a subset of rows, as once, few, many or a class of expanded clone.

NA	TRBJ1-4	TRBV5-1	14	NA	TGCGCCAGCAGCTTGGAAAGTGGGGGGGAAAAACTGTTTTTT	CASSLESGGEKLFF
TRBD1	TRBJ2-5	TRBV5-1	15	NA	TGCGCCAGCAGCTTGGGACAGGGAGACCAAGAGACCCAGTACTTC	CASSLGQGDQETQYF
TRBD1	TRBJ1-6	TRBV28	23	NA	TGTGCCAGCACCCCGGCCGGCCTCTTTACCGGGACAGGGGGCAGTATAAATAATTCACCCCTCCACTTT	CASTPAGLFTGTGGSINNSPLHF
NA	TRBJ1-1	TRBV7-2	15	NA	TGTGCCAGCAGCTTAGTGCAGGGGCGCCCCACTGAAGCTTTCTTT	CASSLVQGRPTEAFF
TRBD1	TRBJ2-7	TRBV5-5	15	NA	TGTGCCAGCAGCCGGGGACAGCCAAATTCCTACGAGCAGTACTTC	CASSRGQPNSYEQYF
NA	TRBJ2-7	TRBV19	14	NA	TGTGCCAGTAGTGCTGCGGAATCCTCCTACGAGCAGTACTTC	CASSAAESSYEQYF
NA	TRBJ1-4	TRBV19	14	NA	TGTGCCAGTAGTATCGGCAGGGGTCGTGAAAAACTGTTTTTT	CASSIGRGREKLFF
NA	TRBJ2-2	TRBV5-1	15	NA	TGCGCCAGCAGCTTGGAGGTCGGGGACACCGGGGAGCTGTTTTTT	CASSLEVGDTGELFF
TRBD1	TRBJ1-6	TRBV7-2	14	NA	TGTGCCAGCAGCTTTGGGACAGCCGGTTCACCCCTCCACTTT	CASSFGTAGSPLHF
NA	TRBJ2-2	TRBV7-9	15	NA	TGTGCCAGCAGCTTAGCGGGAGCCAACACCGGGGAGCTGTTTTTT	CASSLAGANTGELFF
NA	TRBJ2-3	TRBV5-1	14	NA	TGCGCCACCGCGGGCCAGTCTAGCACAGATACGCAGTATTTT	CATAGQSSTDTQYF
TRBD1	TRBJ1-2	TRBV5-1	15	NA	TGCGCCAGCAGCCAGACCGGACAGGGGGCGTCCGGCTACACCTTC	CASSQTGQGASGYTF
TRBD1	TRBJ1-2	TRBV15	13	NA	TGTGCCACCAGCTTGACAGGGGGCTATGGCTACACCTTC	CATSLTGGYGYTF
NA	TRBJ2-2	TRBV3-1/TRBV3-2	15	NA	TGTGCCAGCAGCCAAGCCTATAGCGTGACCGGGGAGCTGTTTTTT	CASSQAYSVTGELFF
NA	TRBJ2-5	TRBV2	15	NA	TGTGCCAGCAAACTATTACAGGGTGATAAAGAGACCCAGTACTTC	CASKLLQGDKETQYF
TRBD1	TRBJ1-2	TRBV19	17	NA	TGTGCCAGTACCCGAGAGGGGACAGGGACATTAAGGGATGGCTACACCTTC	CASTREGTGTLRDGYTF
TRBD1	TRBJ1-2	TRBV4-1	15	NA	TGCGCCAGCAGCCAATTGGGACAGCTAGTCTATGGCTACACCTTC	CASSQLGQLVYGYTF
TRBD1	TRBJ1-6	TRBV7-8	15	NA	TGTGCCAGCCAGACAGGGAGCTCCTATAATTCACCCCTCCACTTT	CASQTGSSYNSPLHF
TRBD1	TRBJ2-7	TRBV5-4	14	NA	TGTGCCAGCAGCCGAGGGGGCTTGTTCTACGAGCAGTACTTC	CASSRGGLFYEQYF
TRBD2	TRBJ2-3	TRBV11-3	16	NA	TGTGCCAGCAGCGGGACTAGCGGGAGGGCCCGAGATACGCAGTATTTT	CASSGTSGRARDTQYF
TRBD2	TRBJ2-5	TRBV4-3	16	NA	TGCGCCAGCAGCCGGGCTCTAGCGGGGGGCGGGGAGACCCAGTACTTC	CASSRALAGGGETQYF
TRBD1	TRBJ1-2	TRBV6-1	15	NA	TGTGCCAGCAGTGAATTGTTGACAGGGTACTATGGCTACACCTTC	CASSELLTGYYGYTF
TRBD2	TRBJ2-1	TRBV7-9	16	few	TGTGCCAGCAGTCCGACTAGCGGGGGGTCCAGGGATGAGCAGTTCTTC	CASSPTSGGSRDEQFF
NA	TRBJ2-7	TRBV4-1	15	NA	TGCGCCAGCAGCCAAGGGTTGCAGGGACAAGGCGAGCAGTACTTC	CASSQGLQGQGEQYF
NA	TRBJ2-4	TRBV19	16	NA	TGTGCCAGTAGTATAGGAGGAGGCCGCCTCGCGAACATTCAGTACTTC	CASSIGGGRLANIQYF
NA	TRBJ2-5	TRBV11-2	13	NA	TGTGCCAGCAGCCTACCGGGACTAGAGACCCAGTACTTC	CASSLPGLETQYF
TRBD2	TRBJ2-1	TRBV7-9	16	NA	TGTGCCAGCATTCTAATAGGACTAGCGACGAGAGAGGAGCAGTTCTTC	CASILIGLATREEQFF
NA	TRBJ1-2	TRBV6-5	16	NA	TGTGCCAGCAGTTACTTGGGGCAGCGTTCTAACTATGGCTACACCTTC	CASSYLGQRSNYGYTF